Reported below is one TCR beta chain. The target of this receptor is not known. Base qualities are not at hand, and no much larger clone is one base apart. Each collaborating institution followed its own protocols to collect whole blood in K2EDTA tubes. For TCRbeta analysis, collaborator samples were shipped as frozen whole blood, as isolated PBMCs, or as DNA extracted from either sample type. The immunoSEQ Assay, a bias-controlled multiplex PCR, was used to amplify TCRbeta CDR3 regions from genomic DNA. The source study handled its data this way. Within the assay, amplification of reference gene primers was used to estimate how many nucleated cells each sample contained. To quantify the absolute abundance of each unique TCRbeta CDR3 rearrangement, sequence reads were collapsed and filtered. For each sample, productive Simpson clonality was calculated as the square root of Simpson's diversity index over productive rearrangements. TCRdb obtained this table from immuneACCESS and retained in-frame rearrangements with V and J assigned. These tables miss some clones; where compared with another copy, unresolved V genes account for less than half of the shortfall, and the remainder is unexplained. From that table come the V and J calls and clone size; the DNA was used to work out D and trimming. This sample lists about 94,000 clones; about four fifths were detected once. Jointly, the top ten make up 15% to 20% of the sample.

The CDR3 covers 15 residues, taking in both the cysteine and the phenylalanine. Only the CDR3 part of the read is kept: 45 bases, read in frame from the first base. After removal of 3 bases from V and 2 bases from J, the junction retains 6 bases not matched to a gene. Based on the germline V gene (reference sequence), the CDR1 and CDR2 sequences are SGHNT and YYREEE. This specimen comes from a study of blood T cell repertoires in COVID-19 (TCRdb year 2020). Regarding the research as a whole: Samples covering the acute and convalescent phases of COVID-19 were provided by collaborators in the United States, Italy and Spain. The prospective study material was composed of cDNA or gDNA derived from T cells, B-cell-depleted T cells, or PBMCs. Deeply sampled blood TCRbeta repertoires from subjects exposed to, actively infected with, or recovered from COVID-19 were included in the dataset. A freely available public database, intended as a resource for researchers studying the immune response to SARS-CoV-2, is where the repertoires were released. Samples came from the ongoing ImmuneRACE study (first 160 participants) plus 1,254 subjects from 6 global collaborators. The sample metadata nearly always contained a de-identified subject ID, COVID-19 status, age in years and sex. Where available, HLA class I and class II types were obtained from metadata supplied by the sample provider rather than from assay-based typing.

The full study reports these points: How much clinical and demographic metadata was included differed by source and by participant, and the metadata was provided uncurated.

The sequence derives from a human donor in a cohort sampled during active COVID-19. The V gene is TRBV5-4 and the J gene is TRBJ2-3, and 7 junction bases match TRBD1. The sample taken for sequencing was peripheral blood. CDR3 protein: CASSSGTATTDTQYF. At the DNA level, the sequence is TGTGCCAGCAGCTCCGGGACAGCCACCACAGATACGCAGTATTTT.